This note documents a single T cell receptor beta chain sequence. Its antigen is unknown. Time point meaning: pretreatment peripheral blood. This entry belongs to a study of PD-L1 blockade in urothelial cancer. About the study: Every 3 weeks, patients received intravenous atezolizumab 1,200 mg, beginning 2014. Study-level findings and limits: Clonality of blood TCR below the median before treatment predicted better survival.

Profiling relied on immunoSEQ multiplex PCR, and the TCRdb table lists in-frame clones only, not all of them. Of about 87,000 clones in the sample, about four fifths were seen once. The CDR3 has 15 amino acids. Germline V gives CDR1 SGHRS, CDR2 YFSETQ. Trimming took 3 bases from V and 0 from J, leaving 9 bases between them. This sample comprised PBMCs, obtained around atezolizumab (anti-PD-L1) treatment. This TCR came from a man aged 55 to 70 with urothelial cancer. The V call is TRBV5-1, the J call TRBJ1-4; D is undetermined. The CDR3 coding sequence is TGCGCCAGCAGCTACTCGAGTCCAACTAATGAAAAACTGTTTTTT. It translates to CASSYSSPTNEKLFF.